This T cell receptor beta chain was retrieved from a study of blood T cells in healthy people across ages. For this clonotype: Its antigen is unidentified.

The germline V gene has CDR1 DFQATT and CDR2 SNEGSKA (reference sequence). The J segment lost 4 bases and the V segment lost 1 base, leaving 12 bases of the junction unmatched. This CDR3 comprises 16 residues. A second about 6 to 12 cycle PCR used barcoded and J-beta primers. There were at least 2.5 million CDR3-containing paired-end reads obtained from each sample. TCRdb independently ran MiXCR on the 5' RACE reads; one entry per CDR3 protein. In the table there are 650,000 to 1,000,000 distinct CDR3 sequences, roughly 35% of which are singletons. Study-level points and caveats: Naive T cell percentage showed a strong correlation with the diversity of TCR beta.

Per-sample yields of isolated PBMCs were at least 7 million. Sequencing was performed on blood. This chain links TRBV20-1 with TRBJ2-5, with 7 positions matching TRBD1. This receptor was taken from a man aged 18 to 30 in good health. The CDR3 sequence: CSARGRRDSGRETQYF. The CDR3 DNA reads as TGCAGTGCTAGAGGTCGAAGGGACAGTGGCCGAGAGACCCAGTACTTC.